The 13 T cell receptor beta chains below come from one sample, sequenced in a study of follicular helper T cells after annual influenza vaccination. Time point indicated: 2014-2015 season, 7 days after vaccination. This table comes from immunoSEQ multiplex PCR, and its TCRdb copy is limited to in-frame clones, with some not included. Among several thousand clones listed, roughly 85% were seen once. The source was CXCR5+ CD38- circulating T follicular helper cells from blood, collected 7 days after influenza vaccination. Subset described: circulating Tfh, non-naive CD4+CXCR5+PD-1+ (ICOS+CD38+ or ICOS-CD38-). The receptor set was obtained from an adult who received the influenza vaccine.

The rearrangement uses TRBV2 and TRBJ2-3; no definite D call. The length of the CDR3 is 15 residues. V lost 7 bases, J lost 0 bases, and 14 bases lay in between. CDR1 is SNHLY and CDR2 is FYNNEI in the germline V gene. CDR3 coding DNA: TGTGCCAGCAAAGTATACCAAACTAGCACAGATACGCAGTATTTT. Translating gives CASKVYQTSTDTQYF.

This clone has only a few counts. The chain has TRBV28 and TRBJ1-6, with D tentatively TRBD1 (5 bases). This CDR3 is built from 14 residues. Germline V gene lookup returns CDR1 MDHEN and CDR2 SYDVKM. V lost 5 bases and J lost 6, with 11 bases in between. In DNA, the CDR3 is TGTGCCAGCAGTCAGGGAACCCCTAATTCACCCCTCCACTTT. The encoded protein is CASSQGTPNSPLHF.

The chain recombines TRBV9 with TRBJ2-1, with 8 bases fitting TRBD1. CDR3 size: 15 residues. The germline gives CDR1 SGDLS, CDR2 YYNGEE. Trimming cost V 4 bases and J 3 bases; bases outside gene matches: 6. As DNA, the CDR3 is TGTGCCAGCAGCCGAGGACAGGGAGGCTACAATGAGCAGTTCTTC. The encoded protein is CASSRGQGGYNEQFF.

V is TRBV28 and J is TRBJ1-5; D not resolved. CDR1 is MDHEN, CDR2 SYDVKM, per germline. Trimming cost V 11 bases and J 0 bases, with 11 bases left between them. This CDR3 spans 13 amino acids. The CDR3 DNA reads as TGTGCCGCACAGAGAGATAGCAATCAGCCCCAGCATTTT. This gives the protein CAAQRDSNQPQHF.

The rearrangement joins TRBV6-1 to TRBJ2-4, with D unclear. The CDR3 has 14 residues. In germline, CDR1 is MNHNS, CDR2 SASEGT. Trimming stripped 1 base from V and 0 bases from J, with 4 bases between. The CDR3 spells CASSEGVAKNIQYF. The CDR3 coding sequence is TGTGCCAGCAGTGAAGGGGTAGCCAAAAACATTCAGTACTTC.

The V gene is TRBV2, the J gene TRBJ2-1; D is perhaps TRBD1 or TRBD2 (7 bases each). The V end was cut by 7 bases, the J end by 7 bases, with 26 bases between. CDR1 and CDR2 (germline): SNHLY, FYNNEI. The CDR3 extends over 17 amino acids. The CDR3, as DNA: TGTGCCAGCATACGGATAGCCACAGGGGACGGGAGGAATGAGCAGTTCTTC. Translation: CASIRIATGDGRNEQFF.

This chain's CDR3 is CASSLMLLGYEQYF. As DNA, the CDR3 is TGTGCCAGCAGCTTAATGTTACTGGGGTACGAGCAGTACTTC. This chain links TRBV7-8 with TRBJ2-7; D remains unclear. Germline V gives CDR1 SGHVS, CDR2 FQNEAQ. This CDR3 region has 14 residues. Trimming pared 2 bases from V and 4 bases from J, leaving 12 bases between.

This clone was seen only a few times. The V gene is TRBV30, the J gene TRBJ1-3; D may be TRBD1 (6 bases). V was pared by 8 bases and J by 0 bases, with 20 bases between. CDR1 and CDR2 (germline): GTSNPN, SVGIG (reference sequence). CDR3 size: 16 residues. The chain's CDR3 is CARGGAGVSSGNTIYF. Written as DNA, the CDR3 is TGTGCCCGGGGAGGTGCAGGGGTTAGCTCTGGAAACACCATATATTTT.

The rearrangement uses TRBV30 and TRBJ2-7, with D perhaps matching TRBD1 (6 bases). The CDR3 contains 13 residues. V was shortened by 2 bases and J by 5 bases, with 13 bases between the two germline ends. The V gene's germline CDR1 is GTSNPN and CDR2 SVGIG (reference sequence). As DNA, the CDR3 is TGTGCCTGGAGTTGGGGCAGGGGCAACGAGCAGTACTTC. This sequence encodes CAWSWGRGNEQYF.

The chain joins TRBV11-3 to TRBJ2-4; 7 positions match TRBD1. V shed 5 bases, J shed 15 bases, and the junction held 13 bases outside the gene matches. CDR1 and CDR2 from the germline V gene are SGHNT and YENEEA. The CDR3 has 13 residues. DNA of the CDR3: TGTGCCAGCAGCACCGACAGGGCCTCTGAACGGTACTTC. Translation: CASSTDRASERYF.

This sequence joins TRBV11-3 and TRBJ2-7; D may be TRBD2 (6 bases). Germline V gene lookup returns CDR1 SGHNT and CDR2 YENEEA. CDR3 length: 14 amino acids. V was trimmed by 5 bases and J by 2 bases, leaving 13 bases between them. CDR3 amino acids: CASSPGGATYEQYF. In DNA, the CDR3 is TGTGCCAGCAGCCCCGGCGGGGCGACCTACGAGCAGTACTTC.

This clone was counted a few times. This chain uses TRBV19 with TRBJ1-1; D may be TRBD1 (5 bases). The germline gives CDR1 LNHDA, CDR2 SQIVND (reference sequence). This CDR3 is 11 amino acids long. The DNA of the CDR3 is TGTGCGAAGAGGGGATACACTGAAGCTTTCTTT. This translates into CAKRGYTEAFF. Variable domain in full (rest from reference TRBV19 and TRBJ1-1): DGGITQSPKYLFRKEGQNVTLSCEQNLNHDAMYWYRQDPGQGLRLIYYSQIVNDFQKGDIAEGYSVSREKKESFPLTVTSAQKNPTAFYLCAKRGYTEAFFGQGTRLTVV.

V and J are TRBV7-2 and TRBJ2-3, with D tentatively TRBD1 (5 bases). V lost 5 bases to trimming and J lost 5 bases, with 20 bases between them. Germline V gives CDR1 SGHTA, CDR2 FQGNSA. This CDR3 is built from 16 residues. The CDR3 DNA sequence: TGTGCCAGCAGCCAACGGGTGGGGCTCGCGATAGATACGCAGTATTTT. Translating it yields CASSQRVGLAIDTQYF.